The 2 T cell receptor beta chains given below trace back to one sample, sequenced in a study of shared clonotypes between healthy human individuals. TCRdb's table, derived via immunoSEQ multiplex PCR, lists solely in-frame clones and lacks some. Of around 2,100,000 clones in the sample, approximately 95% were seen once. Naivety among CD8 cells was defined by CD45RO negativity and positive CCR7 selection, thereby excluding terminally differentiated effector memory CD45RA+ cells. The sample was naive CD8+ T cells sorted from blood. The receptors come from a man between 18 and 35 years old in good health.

CDR3: CASSWDREGQETQYF. The CDR3 DNA is TGTGCCAGCAGTTGGGACCGAGAGGGTCAAGAGACCCAGTACTTC. J is TRBJ2-5 and V is TRBV7-8; TRBD1 or TRBD2 may be the D gene (5 bases each). Trimming took off 6 bases at V and 2 bases at J, with 16 bases between the two ends. The CDR3 totals 15 residues. Germline CDR1 SGHVS, CDR2 FQNEAQ.

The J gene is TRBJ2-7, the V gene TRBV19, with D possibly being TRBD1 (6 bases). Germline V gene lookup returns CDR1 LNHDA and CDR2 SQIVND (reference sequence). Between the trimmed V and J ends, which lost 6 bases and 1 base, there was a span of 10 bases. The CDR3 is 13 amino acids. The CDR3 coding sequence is TGTGCCAGTAGACTCGGGACATCCTACGAGCAGTACTTC. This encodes CASRLGTSYEQYF.